This paragraph reports one TCR beta chain. Its target is not known. These data are taken from a study of vaccination effects on CD4 cells after COVID-19. In the ViraFEST assay, antigen-specific CD4+ clonotypes were identified by expansion after peptide-pool stimulation. CD4+ T cell isolation took place after 10 days of culture. Neither prior SARS-CoV-2 infection nor positive nucleocapsid antibodies were present in the vaccine recipients. The CDR3 has 12 residues. Per germline, CDR1 MNHEY and CDR2 SVGAGI. V lost 4 bases and J 10 bases, leaving 14 bases between the germline ends. Sequencing was performed with immunoSEQ multiplex PCR; in TCRdb, only in-frame clones are kept and a portion is missing. Of 65,000 to 90,000 clones in the sample, 60% to 85% were seen once.

The TCR was taken from a human donor who received a COVID-19 vaccine. Sequencing used CD4+ T cells from PBMCs cultured with SARS-CoV-2 spike peptides, obtained before COVID-19 vaccination. The chain links TRBV6-5 to TRBJ2-7, with D perhaps matching TRBD2 (6 bases). CDR3 DNA: TGTGCCAGCAGTTTTGCCTCGGGACTCCAGTACGTC. It codes for CASSFASGLQYV.